The 32 T cell receptor beta chains below come from one sample, sequenced in a study of T cells in Graves' hyperthyroidism and ophthalmopathy. TCR beta CDR3 regions were amplified from RNA transcripts. An initial round of RT-PCR targeting the TCR CDR3 relied on the HTBI primer set. One entry per CDR3 protein, called by TCRdb with MiXCR from the multiplex PCR reads. The sample holds more than 500,000 distinct CDR3 sequences, 14% to 15% seen once. The specimen sequenced was blood. Receptor source: a woman aged 40 to 50 with Graves' ophthalmopathy.

This clonotype was recorded at least ten times. The chain carries TRBV7-9 and TRBJ2-7; tentatively, D is TRBD2 (6 bases). CDR1 is SEHNR, CDR2 FQNEAQ, per germline (reference sequence). The ends were cut back, 7 bases at V and 2 bases at J, with 12 bases in the middle. The CDR3 covers 13 residues. DNA of the CDR3: TGTGCCAGCACCGGGACTTTAACCTACGAGCAGTACTTC. Protein product: CASTGTLTYEQYF.

The chain uses TRBV7-8 and TRBJ2-7; 12 nucleotides align to TRBD2. Germline loops: CDR1 SGHVS, CDR2 FQNEAQ. This CDR3 has 15 residues. Trimming at V came to 7 bases and at J to 2 bases, leaving 6 bases not matched to a gene. CDR3 residues: CASTSTSGSPYEQYF. CDR3 sequence (DNA): TGTGCCAGCACCTCGACTAGCGGGAGCCCCTACGAGCAGTACTTC.

This clonotype was picked up many times. This chain joins TRBV6-1 and TRBJ2-7, with no clear D. CDR3 size: 14 residues. Germline lookup yields CDR1 MNHNS and CDR2 SASEGT. Trimming shortened V by 7 bases and J by 4 bases, and 17 bases separated the two germline ends. This CDR3 is CASNPLRYSYEQYF. CDR3 DNA: TGTGCCAGCAACCCCCTACGATATTCTTACGAGCAGTACTTC.

Ten or more counts support this clonotype. This chain joins TRBV28 and TRBJ2-5; 8 nucleotides line up with TRBD1. Germline V CDR1 and CDR2: MDHEN, SYDVKM. V lost 2 bases, J lost 4 bases, and 6 bases stayed unmatched. The CDR3 covers 15 residues. This CDR3 is CASSLTGGTSETQYF. CDR3 coding DNA: TGTGCCAGCAGTTTAACAGGGGGAACATCAGAGACCCAGTACTTC.

This clonotype came up many times. The chain employs TRBV28 and TRBJ1-5; maybe TRBD1 (5 bases). Trimming took 6 bases from V and 5 from J, leaving 20 bases between them. Germline CDR1 reads MDHEN; CDR2 reads SYDVKM. This CDR3 comprises 16 residues. The CDR3 DNA sequence: TGTGCCAGCAGGAATTATCAGACAGTAATTGATCAGCCCCAGCATTTT. Its translation is CASRNYQTVIDQPQHF.

The chain links TRBV28 to TRBJ2-3; D uncertain. CDR3 length: 15 residues. Trimming shortened V by 8 bases and J by 2 bases, and 17 bases separated the two germline ends. CDR1 and CDR2 from the germline V gene are MDHEN and SYDVKM. The CDR3 region has the DNA TGTGCCAGCTATTCCACGCTTCGGGTCACAGATACGCAGTATTTT. Amino acid sequence: CASYSTLRVTDTQYF.

This clonotype showed up many times. The rearrangement joins TRBV11-2 to TRBJ1-1; D remains unclear. This CDR3 has 14 residues. The germline CDR1 and CDR2 sequences are SGHAT and FQNNGV. The ends were cut back, 1 base at V and 3 bases at J, with 9 bases in the middle. The CDR3 sequence is CASSLVLTDTEAFF. The CDR3 coding sequence is TGTGCCAGCAGCTTAGTCCTTACAGACACTGAAGCTTTCTTT.

This clonotype was counted many times. The J gene is TRBJ1-1, the V gene TRBV6-6; maybe TRBD1 (6 bases). The V gene lost 8 bases and the J gene lost 5 bases, with 15 bases spanning the gap. The CDR3 totals 13 residues. CDR1 is MNHNY and CDR2 is SVGAGI in the germline V gene (reference sequence). The CDR3 is CASLGQSRTEAFF. CDR3 in DNA: TGTGCCAGCCTCGGACAGTCGAGGACTGAAGCTTTCTTT.

This clonotype was counted at least ten times. The chain is built from TRBV7-2 and TRBJ1-1; TRBD1 matches 8 bases. Germline CDR1 and CDR2: SGHTA and FQGNSA. Trimming took 4 bases from V and 10 from J; bases not matched to a gene: 11. The CDR3 runs to 14 residues. In DNA, the CDR3 is TGTGCCAGCAGCTCCCTGACAGGGGACCCGGGAGCTTTCTTT. This codes for CASSSLTGDPGAFF.

Many counts were recorded for this clonotype. The genes are TRBV15 and TRBJ1-2; possibly TRBD1 for D (5 bases). Per the germline V gene, CDR1 is LNHNV and CDR2 is YYDKDF (reference sequence). The CDR3 length is 15 residues. The V gene lost 0 bases and the J gene lost 6 bases, with 14 bases spanning the gap. The CDR3 region is CATSREGFWGDGYTF. The CDR3 DNA reads TGTGCCACCAGCAGAGAGGGGTTTTGGGGGGATGGCTACACCTTC.

This clonotype was seen more than once but under ten times. The V and J genes are TRBV18 and TRBJ1-2, with D hard to call. V was pared by 0 bases and J by 2 bases, with 7 bases between. The CDR3 sequence is 14 residues long. Germline CDR1 is KGHSH and CDR2 is LQKENI. Here the CDR3 DNA reads TGTGCCAGCTCACCACCGTCGGTGAACTATGGCTACACCTTC. Its translation is CASSPPSVNYGYTF. Full variable domain (rest looked up from reference TRBV18 and TRBJ1-2): NAGVMQNPRHLVRRRGQEARLRCSPMKGHSHVYWYRQLPEEGLKFMVYLQKENIIDESGMPKERFSAEFPKEGPSILRIQQVVRGDSAAYFCASSPPSVNYGYTFGSGTRLTVV.

This clonotype was seen a single time. The V and J genes are TRBV11-1 and TRBJ1-5; tentative D call: TRBD1 (5 bases). Trimming left V 1 base short and J 1 base short, with 20 bases between. The germline gives CDR1 SGHAT, CDR2 FQDESV (reference sequence). The CDR3 spans 19 residues. In DNA form, the CDR3 reads TGTGCCAGCAGCTTAGGTTGGCCGGCCGGCAGGGAGAGCAATCAGCCCCAGCATTTT. This translates into CASSLGWPAGRESNQPQHF.

The table lists this clonotype with many counts. The V gene is TRBV5-5, the J gene TRBJ1-5; D is unresolved. The V gene's germline CDR1 is SGHKS and CDR2 YYEKEE (reference sequence). Trimming left V 4 bases short and J 2 bases short, with 13 bases between. This CDR3 contains 15 residues. DNA of the CDR3: TGTGCCAGCAGCCGGACTGCAGGCGGCAATCAGCCCCAGCATTTT. It is translated as CASSRTAGGNQPQHF.

Ten or more counts support this clonotype. The J gene is TRBJ2-3, the V gene TRBV24-1; a possible D gene is TRBD1 (6 bases). CDR1 KGHDR and CDR2 SFDVKD come from the germline V gene. V lost 3 bases to trimming and J lost 2 bases, with 14 bases between them. The CDR3 loop spans 16 amino acids. The CDR3 DNA sequence: TGTGCCACCAGTGATATACAGGGATCTTACACAGATACGCAGTATTTT. As protein: CATSDIQGSYTDTQYF.

This clonotype was seen a few times. The DNA of the CDR3 is TGCGCCAGCAGCTTGGAAGGGGGAACCGGGGAGCTGTTTTTT. This encodes CASSLEGGTGELFF. This chain connects TRBV5-1 to TRBJ2-2, with a tentative D call TRBD1 (6 bases). The CDR3 is 14 residues long. Germline V gene data show CDR1 as SGHRS and CDR2 as YFSETQ. Trimming cost V 0 bases and J 5 bases, with 8 bases left between them.

This clonotype was picked up many times. A much larger clonotype is one base distant, so this may be a read error. The chain couples TRBV24-1 to TRBJ2-5; 8 bases are a match to TRBD1. This CDR3 has 13 amino acids. V lost 5 bases and J lost 2; bases outside the gene matches: 0. Germline assignment: CDR1 KGHDR and CDR2 SFDVKD. The CDR3 sequence: CATSGTGQETQYF. The CDR3 nucleotides read TGTGCCACCAGTGGGACAGGGCAAGAGACCCAGTACTTC.

This clonotype was found many times. The chain is built from TRBV19 and TRBJ1-2; no clear D gene. V shed 5 bases and J shed 6 bases, with 13 bases lying between them. From germline, CDR1 is LNHDA and CDR2 SQIVND (reference sequence). The CDR3 loop spans 13 amino acids. CDR3: CASSEKEPDGYTF. CDR3 sequence (DNA): TGTGCCAGTAGTGAAAAGGAGCCGGATGGCTACACCTTC.

Many counts were recorded for this clonotype. An end of the junction does not agree with germline; a read error may underlie this. The chain links TRBV6-2 or TRBV6-3 to TRBJ2-5; unclear D gene. Germline loops: CDR1 MNHEY, CDR2 SVGEGT. The CDR3 has 13 residues. CDR3 bases: TGTGCCAGCAGTTCCGGGCCTAAAGAGAACCAGTACTTC. Its translation: CASSSGPKENQYF.

This clonotype has a count of ten or more. V and J are TRBV11-1 and TRBJ2-2; weak D call: TRBD1 (6 bases). V dropped 5 bases and J dropped 3 bases, with 10 bases sitting between them. CDR1 is SGHAT and CDR2 is FQDESV in the germline V gene (reference sequence). The CDR3 is 14 residues long. The CDR3 DNA follows: TGTGCCAGCAGCAAAACAGGGTACACCGGGGAGCTGTTTTTT. Its protein is CASSKTGYTGELFF. Variable domain in full (rest from reference TRBV11-1 and TRBJ2-2): EAEVAQSPRYKITEKSQAVAFWCDPISGHATLYWYRQILGQGPELLVQFQDESVVDDSQLPKDRFSAERLKGVDSTLKIQPAELGDSAMYLCASSKTGYTGELFFGEGSRLTVL.

This clonotype came up many times. This sequence joins TRBV7-6 and TRBJ2-3; no clear D gene. V was shortened by 3 bases and J by 3 bases, with 7 bases between the two germline ends. There are 13 residues in the CDR3. CDR1 and CDR2 (germline): SGHVS, FNYEAQ. CDR3 loop: CASSFRGTDTQYF. The DNA of the CDR3 is TGTGCCAGCAGCTTCAGAGGAACAGATACGCAGTATTTT.

In this sample, this clonotype turned up many times. The gene calls are TRBV7-3 and TRBJ1-1; the D is unclear. Germline V gene sequence: CDR1 SGHTA, CDR2 FQGTGA. V was trimmed by 2 bases and J by 2 bases, leaving 15 bases between them. The CDR3 consists of 16 residues. Written as DNA, the CDR3 is TGTGCCAGCAGCTTACCCCATGGACGGATAAACACTGAAGCTTTCTTT. Its protein product is CASSLPHGRINTEAFF.

The gene calls are TRBV7-6 and TRBJ2-7; 12 bases fit TRBD2. Germline V gene sequence: CDR1 SGHVS, CDR2 FNYEAQ. The V and J ends lost 5 bases and 13 bases, in that order; junction bases with no gene match: 9. The CDR3 runs 13 residues. The CDR3 region has the DNA TGTGCCAGCAGCAGACGACTAGCGGGGGACGTTTACTTC. Protein: CASSRRLAGDVYF.

This clonotype was observed a few times. The chain carries TRBV6-1 and TRBJ2-7; TRBD2 matches at 8 bases. Germline V CDR1 and CDR2: MNHNS, SASEGT. This CDR3 is built from 15 residues. Losses at the gene ends were 5 bases for V and 4 bases for J; bases not matched to a gene: 10. CDR3 residues: CASSQLAGRYYEQYF. The CDR3 DNA is TGTGCCAGCAGTCAGTTAGCGGGGAGGTATTACGAGCAGTACTTC.

Regarding this clonotype: A much larger clone lies one base from this, so it may be a read error. The chain couples TRBV28 to TRBJ1-5; maybe TRBD1 (6 bases). V shed 8 bases and J shed 2 bases, with 16 bases lying between them. Germline V gene lookup returns CDR1 MDHEN and CDR2 SYDVKM. The CDR3 runs to 15 residues. CDR3 nucleotides: TGTGCCAGCGGGCCACCGACAGGAGGCAATCAGCCCCAGCATTTT. Translated, it gives CASGPPTGGNQPQHF.

The chain uses TRBV19 and TRBJ2-7; 7 nucleotides line up with TRBD1. This CDR3 has 14 residues. CDR1 LNHDA and CDR2 SQIVND come from the germline V gene (reference sequence). V lost 7 bases and J lost 0; bases outside the gene matches: 6. This CDR3 reads CASKKQGSSYEQYF. CDR3 sequence (DNA): TGTGCCAGTAAAAAACAGGGGAGCTCCTACGAGCAGTACTTC.

The table lists this clonotype with many counts. V and J are TRBV6-5 and TRBJ2-7; D unresolved. V was clipped by 2 bases and J by 1 base, with 6 bases between them. This CDR3 region has 13 residues. Germline V gene lookup returns CDR1 MNHEY and CDR2 SVGAGI. CDR3 sequence: CASSYGPSYEQYF. CDR3 coding DNA: TGTGCCAGCAGTTACGGGCCTTCCTACGAGCAGTACTTC.

This clonotype was counted many times. CDR3 sequence (DNA): TGTGCCAGCAGTTCTTCAGACAGGGCCTACGAGCAGTACTTC. It specifies CASSSSDRAYEQYF. J is TRBJ2-7 and V is TRBV27; 7 nucleotides agree with TRBD1. This CDR3 region has 14 residues. The V gene end was trimmed by 4 bases and the J gene end by 2 bases; junction bases not matched to a gene: 5. Germline V gives CDR1 MNHEY, CDR2 SMNVEV (reference sequence).

This clonotype showed up just a few times. The V gene is TRBV20-1, the J gene TRBJ2-2; D may correspond to TRBD1 or TRBD2 (5 bases each). This CDR3 spans 15 amino acids. Deletions cut 0 bases from V and 6 bases from J, with 14 bases between. Per germline, CDR1 DFQATT and CDR2 SNEGSKA (reference sequence). The chain's CDR3 is CSARDLGERAGELFF. The CDR3 bases are TGCAGTGCTAGAGATCTGGGGGAGAGGGCCGGGGAGCTGTTTTTT.

This clonotype was counted many times. This rearrangement joins TRBV3-1 to TRBJ1-3; 8 bases fit TRBD1. The J segment lost 9 bases and the V segment lost 4 bases, leaving 17 bases of the junction unmatched. Germline V gives CDR1 LGHDT, CDR2 YNNKEL (reference sequence). The CDR3 loop spans 17 amino acids. DNA of the CDR3: TGTGCCAGCAGCCCTCGTCCCGGGACAGGCTCGGGTGGCACCATATATTTT. This sequence encodes CASSPRPGTGSGGTIYF.

There are many counts of this clonotype. V gene TRBV28 combines with J gene TRBJ2-7, with 8 bases aligning to TRBD2. In germline, CDR1 is MDHEN, CDR2 SYDVKM. Trimming at V came to 5 bases and at J to 3 bases, leaving 3 bases not matched to a gene. This CDR3 contains 13 residues. The CDR3 DNA reads TGTGCCAGCAGTAGCGGGAGTTACTACGAGCAGTACTTC. Translation gives CASSSGSYYEQYF.

In its sample, this clonotype was seen many times. The chain joins TRBV6-1 to TRBJ2-2, with D maybe TRBD2 (6 bases). This CDR3 contains 15 residues. From germline, CDR1 is MNHNS and CDR2 SASEGT. V was clipped by 6 bases and J by 7 bases, with 18 bases between them. The CDR3 DNA reads as TGTGCCAGCAGCTCCCGGGAGCCCACGGGCGGGGAGCTGTTTTTT. This codes for CASSSREPTGGELFF.

This clonotype was seen ten or more times. The chain has TRBV12-3 or TRBV12-4 and TRBJ1-2; D gene uncertain. The CDR3 contains 13 residues. The V end was cut by 7 bases, the J end by 0 bases, with 9 bases between. The CDR3 DNA follows: TGTGCCAGCACCCGGGGATCTAACTATGGCTACACCTTC. As protein: CASTRGSNYGYTF.